A single sample is the source of the 17 T cell receptor beta chains below, sequenced in a study of blood T cell repertoires in COVID-19. The method was immunoSEQ multiplex PCR; TCRdb's version includes in-frame clones alone and lacks a portion of them. This sample has some 350,000 clones; around 87% occur once, and the top ten carry roughly 5.2%. Sequenced input: PBMCs or T cells enriched from blood (not recorded which). These receptors all come from a woman aged 30 to 39 who had recovered from COVID-19.

The gene calls are TRBV10-2 and TRBJ1-5; D may be TRBD1 (5 bases). Deletions cut 4 bases from V and 2 bases from J, with 6 bases between. The length of the CDR3 is 13 residues. CDR1 and CDR2 from the germline V gene are WSHSY and SAAADI. The CDR3 DNA follows: TGCGCCAGCAGTGGGGGGGGCAATCAGCCCCAGCATTTT. Protein product: CASSGGGNQPQHF.

This rearrangement joins TRBV29-1 to TRBJ1-2; D gene ambiguous. CDR3 length: 12 residues. Germline lookup yields CDR1 SQVTM and CDR2 ANQGSEA. V was pared by 1 base and J by 4 bases, with 7 bases between. The CDR3 nucleotides read TGCAGCGTTGAAGTCGGAGCCTATGGCTACACCTTC. Translation: CSVEVGAYGYTF. The whole variable domain, filled in from reference TRBV29-1 and TRBJ1-2, reads SAVISQKPSRDICQRGTSLTIQCQVDSQVTMMFWYRQQPGQSLTLIATANQGSEATYESGFVIDKFPISRPNLTFSTLTVSNMSPEDSSIYLCSVEVGAYGYTFGSGTRLTVV.

This clone was observed once. The chain uses TRBV5-1 and TRBJ2-3, with 13 bases matching TRBD2. CDR1 and CDR2 (germline): SGHRS, YFSETQ. This CDR3 contains 16 residues. The ends lost 4 bases at V and 6 bases at J; junction bases unmatched: 8. The CDR3 bases are TGCGCCAGCAGCAGAGGACTAGCGGGGGAACCCGATACGCAGTATTTT. The encoded protein is CASSRGLAGEPDTQYF. The whole variable domain, filled in from reference TRBV5-1 and TRBJ2-3, reads KAGVTQTPRYLIKTRGQQVTLSCSPISGHRSVSWYQQTPGQGLQFLFEYFSETQRNKGNFPGRFSGRQFSNSRSEMNVSTLELGDSALYLCASSRGLAGEPDTQYFGPGTRLTVL.

The rearrangement uses TRBV6-1 and TRBJ1-6; the match to TRBD1 covers 7 bases. This CDR3 has 18 residues. Losses at the gene ends were 0 bases for V and 6 bases for J; bases not matched to a gene: 11. Germline assignment: CDR1 MNHNS and CDR2 SASEGT. In DNA, the CDR3 is TGTGCCAGCAGTGAAGCGTTACCGGGACAGCTATTTAATTCACCCCTCCACTTT. Translated: CASSEALPGQLFNSPLHF.

The chain combines TRBV2 with TRBJ2-3, with D maybe TRBD2 (5 bases). With 10 bases removed from V and 6 bases from J, the gap between germline ends came to 35 bases. The CDR3 contains 19 residues. Germline lookup yields CDR1 SNHLY and CDR2 FYNNEI. For the CDR3, the DNA is TGTGCCATTACAACGGCTCTCGTGGGCGGGTTAAACTTATGGGATACGCAGTATTTT. It specifies CAITTALVGGLNLWDTQYF.

V usage is TRBV6-5 and J usage is TRBJ2-2; 7 bases are a match to TRBD1. CDR3 size: 14 residues. Germline assignment: CDR1 MNHEY and CDR2 SVGAGI. The trim removed 6 bases at V and 4 bases at J, leaving 5 bases unmatched. The chain's CDR3 is CASRTGDRTGELFF. The CDR3, as DNA: TGTGCCAGCAGAACAGGGGATCGCACCGGGGAGCTGTTTTTT.

The chain joins TRBV24-1 to TRBJ1-5; 9 bases line up with TRBD1. CDR3 length equals 16 residues. Germline loops: CDR1 KGHDR, CDR2 SFDVKD. Trimming removed 4 bases from V and 6 bases from J; junction bases left unmatched: 9. CDR3 protein: CATSEGTGLSGQPQHF. The CDR3 nucleotides read TGTGCCACCAGTGAGGGGACAGGGTTGTCGGGTCAGCCCCAGCATTTT.

This sequence joins TRBV9 and TRBJ1-3; 8 bases are shared with TRBD1. Germline values: CDR1 SGDLS, CDR2 YYNGEE. The CDR3 covers 15 residues. J was trimmed by 3 bases and V by 0 bases; bases with no gene match: 2. CDR3 coding DNA: TGTGCCAGCAGCGTAGAGACAGGGGTTGGAAACACCATATATTTT. It specifies CASSVETGVGNTIYF.

This clone was seen a handful of times. V usage is TRBV27 and J usage is TRBJ2-3; TRBD1 matches at 9 bases. Germline loops: CDR1 MNHEY, CDR2 SMNVEV (reference sequence). The V segment lost 5 bases and the J segment 1 base; nucleotides outside the gene matches: 7. The CDR3 runs to 16 residues. The CDR3 region has the DNA TGTGCCAGCAGTCTACAGGGGGCTTGGGGCACAGATACGCAGTATTTT. Translating it yields CASSLQGAWGTDTQYF.

This rearrangement joins TRBV3-1 (or the pseudogene TRBV3-2) to TRBJ2-2; D is uncertain. Germline V gives CDR1 LGHDT, CDR2 YNNKEL (reference sequence). Between the trimmed V and J ends, which lost 0 bases and 0 bases, there was a span of 5 bases. CDR3 size: 15 residues. The CDR3 nucleotides read TGTGCCAGCAGCCAAGACGGGTCGAACACCGGGGAGCTGTTTTTT. This encodes CASSQDGSNTGELFF.

The chain combines TRBV4-1 with TRBJ2-2; no clear D gene. The V and J ends lost 4 bases and 5 bases respectively, with 5 bases between them. From germline, CDR1 is MGHRA and CDR2 YSYEKL. CDR3 length equals 12 residues. The CDR3 protein is CASSPSTGELFF. The CDR3 bases are TGCGCCAGCAGCCCCAGTACCGGGGAGCTGTTTTTT.

The chain employs TRBV15 and TRBJ1-5; TRBD1 aligns across 8 bases. CDR1 and CDR2 (germline): LNHNV, YYDKDF (reference sequence). V lost 5 bases to trimming and J lost 2 bases; unmatched junction nucleotides: 11. This CDR3 has 17 residues. The CDR3 is CATSRSGQAAGNQPQHF. DNA for the CDR3: TGTGCCACCAGCCGCTCGGGACAGGCCGCCGGCAATCAGCCCCAGCATTTT.

This sequence joins TRBV11-2 and TRBJ1-1; 7 nucleotides agree with TRBD1. The CDR3 consists of 15 residues. Germline assignment: CDR1 SGHAT and CDR2 FQNNGV. Trimming removed 5 bases from V and 6 bases from J; junction bases left unmatched: 12. The CDR3 DNA follows: TGTGCCAGCAGCCGAATACAGGGGAGGAGCTCTGAAGCTTTCTTT. Translating gives CASSRIQGRSSEAFF. The variable domain in full, completed from reference TRBV11-2 and TRBJ1-1, reads EAGVAQSPRYKIIEKRQSVAFWCNPISGHATLYWYQQILGQGPKLLIQFQNNGVVDDSQLPKDRFSAERLKGVDSTLKIQPAKLEDSAVYLCASSRIQGRSSEAFFGQGTRLTVV.

This chain links TRBV9 with TRBJ1-3; tentative D call: TRBD1 (6 bases). This CDR3 has 15 amino acids. Germline CDR1 is SGDLS and CDR2 is YYNGEE. The ends were cut back, 0 bases at V and 4 bases at J, with 11 bases in the middle. CDR3 sequence reads: CASSVAGTTGNTIYF. DNA for the CDR3: TGTGCCAGCAGCGTAGCGGGGACAACAGGAAACACCATATATTTT.

V is TRBV7-2 and J is TRBJ2-1; D may be TRBD2 (5 bases). CDR1 SGHTA and CDR2 FQGNSA come from the germline V gene. The ends were cut back, 4 bases at V and 0 bases at J, with 10 bases in the middle. CDR3 length: 15 amino acids. CDR3 in amino acids: CASSSERSSYNEQFF. CDR3 in DNA: TGTGCCAGCAGCTCTGAGCGGAGCTCCTACAATGAGCAGTTCTTC.

In the case of this clone: Distinct nucleotide sequences in the sample also encode this CDR3. The rearrangement joins TRBV5-1 to TRBJ1-5; D gene unclear. V was shortened by 0 bases and J by 0 bases, with 4 bases between the two germline ends. CDR3 length: 14 amino acids. Germline loops: CDR1 SGHRS, CDR2 YFSETQ. CDR3 nucleotide sequence: TGCGCCAGCAGCTTGGGTCTTAGCAATCAGCCCCAGCATTTT. As protein: CASSLGLSNQPQHF.

This clone has just one count. The chain combines TRBV2 with TRBJ2-2; maybe TRBD2 (5 bases). The CDR3 extends over 14 amino acids. CDR1 and CDR2 from the germline V gene are SNHLY and FYNNEI. Trimming took off 7 bases at V and 7 bases at J, with 16 bases between the two ends. In DNA form, the CDR3 reads TGTGCCAGCATGCGAGCTAGCTCTGGCGGGGAGCTGTTTTTT. As protein: CASMRASSGGELFF.